This is a list of T cell receptor beta chains from one sample in a study of OX40 agonist ivuxolimab in advanced cancers. Libraries were prepared by immunoSEQ multiplex PCR; TCRdb keeps only in-frame clonotypes and omits some of them. The repertoire has tens of thousands of clones, 80% of them found once; the top ten carry 8.2%. Sequences were derived from CD4+ or CD8+ T cells sorted from blood, sampled in a trial of the OX40 agonist ivuxolimab. The source is an adult with an advanced solid tumor such as melanoma, head and neck, liver or kidney cancer. Both conserved end residues are part of each CDR3. A D gene is named only where the DNA matches it firmly. The listing skips clone size in some rows; elsewhere it reads once, few, many or a size class.

DNA: TGTGCCAGCAGTTACCCAAAAGCGGGAGGGGTCGGGGAGCTGTTTTTT
CDR3: CASSYPKAGGVGELFF
D: TRBD2
V: TRBV6-5
J: TRBJ2-2
length: 16
size: NA

DNA: TGTGCCAGCAGTGAATACCGGGGGACGGGTGAAGTGGGCGAAAAACTGTTTTTT
CDR3: CASSEYRGTGEVGEKLFF
D: NA
V: TRBV25-1
J: TRBJ1-4
length: 18
size: once

DNA: TGTGCCAGCAGTGGACCCCGTAGACCCCTCCACTTT
CDR3: CASSGPRRPLHF
D: NA
V: TRBV6-1
J: TRBJ1-6
length: 12
size: many

DNA: TGTGCCAGCAGTTACTCGCGACCGATTAATTCACCCCTCCACTTT
CDR3: CASSYSRPINSPLHF
D: NA
V: TRBV6-6
J: TRBJ1-6
length: 15
size: once

DNA: TGTGCCAGCAGGGATACATACGAGCAGTACTTC
CDR3: CASRDTYEQYF
D: NA
V: TRBV6-1
J: TRBJ2-7
length: 11
size: few

DNA: TGTGCCAGCAGCTTGGGACAGGGGTACCCTGAAGCTTTCTTT
CDR3: CASSLGQGYPEAFF
D: TRBD1
V: TRBV5-4
J: TRBJ1-1
length: 14
size: NA

DNA: TGTGCCAGCAGCCATACAGCTGCAACTAATGAAAAACTGTTTTTT
CDR3: CASSHTAATNEKLFF
D: NA
V: TRBV7-9
J: TRBJ1-4
length: 15
size: NA

DNA: TGTGCCAGCAGTTTAACCGGGGGGGCAGTGGTGGAGCTGTTTTTT
CDR3: CASSLTGGAVVELFF
D: TRBD2
V: TRBV27
J: TRBJ2-2
length: 15
size: NA

DNA: TGTGCCAGTAGTTGGGACAGGGCGGATGAGCAGTTCTTC
CDR3: CASSWDRADEQFF
D: TRBD1
V: TRBV19
J: TRBJ2-1
length: 13
size: NA

DNA: TGTGCCAGTAGTCCGACAGGGGAGCGAGAGACCCAGTACTTC
CDR3: CASSPTGERETQYF
D: TRBD1
V: TRBV19
J: TRBJ2-5
length: 14
size: NA

DNA: TGTGCCAGCAGCCCCCATGCAGGGACGAACACCGGGGAGCTGTTTTTT
CDR3: CASSPHAGTNTGELFF
D: NA
V: TRBV4-2
J: TRBJ2-2
length: 16
size: NA

DNA: TGTGCCAGCAGCCTCAGGGGTCGGGACAGAACTTCAACTAATGAAAAACTGTTTTTT
CDR3: CASSLRGRDRTSTNEKLFF
D: TRBD1
V: TRBV7-2
J: TRBJ1-4
length: 19
size: NA

DNA: TGTGCCAGCAGTTCCCGGGACTCTCTCTACAATGAGCAGTTCTTC
CDR3: CASSSRDSLYNEQFF
D: NA
V: TRBV6-5
J: TRBJ2-1
length: 15
size: NA

DNA: TGTGCCAGCAGTTACAGGGGGCGAAACACTGAAGCTTTCTTT
CDR3: CASSYRGRNTEAFF
D: TRBD1
V: TRBV6-5
J: TRBJ1-1
length: 14
size: NA

DNA: TGTGCCAGCAGCTTCGCTAGCGGGATCACCGGGGAGCTGTTTTTT
CDR3: CASSFASGITGELFF
D: TRBD2
V: TRBV7-6
J: TRBJ2-2
length: 15
size: NA

DNA: TGTGCCATCAGTCAGACTAGCGGGGGGTCCACAGATACGCAGTATTTT
CDR3: CAISQTSGGSTDTQYF
D: TRBD2
V: TRBV10-3
J: TRBJ2-3
length: 16
size: NA

DNA: TGTGCCACCAGCTCCCGTGGGATCCCGGGACTAGCGGACCACGAGCAGTACTTC
CDR3: CATSSRGIPGLADHEQYF
D: TRBD2
V: TRBV15
J: TRBJ2-7
length: 18
size: NA

DNA: TGTGCCAGCAGTGAAAGGGGACAGGCCGGGGCCCAGCATTTT
CDR3: CASSERGQAGAQHF
D: TRBD1
V: TRBV2
J: TRBJ1-5
length: 14
size: NA

DNA: TGTGCCAGCAGTGCAGGGACAGGGATCACCGGGGAGCTGTTTTTT
CDR3: CASSAGTGITGELFF
D: TRBD1
V: TRBV6-1
J: TRBJ2-2
length: 15
size: NA

DNA: TGTGCCAGCAGCCCGTGGACGGGAATCTTCACAGATACGCAGTATTTT
CDR3: CASSPWTGIFTDTQYF
D: NA
V: TRBV11-1
J: TRBJ2-3
length: 16
size: few

DNA: TGCGCCAGCAGCCCGGAGGGGGGGAGGCGCCAAGAGACCCAGTACTTC
CDR3: CASSPEGGRRQETQYF
D: NA
V: TRBV5-1
J: TRBJ2-5
length: 16
size: NA